One sample yielded the 21 T cell receptor beta chains listed below, sequenced in a study of shared clonotypes between healthy human individuals. Produced via immunoSEQ multiplex PCR; TCRdb's table is partial and in-frame only. The sample shows approximately 1,500,000 clones, roughly 96% of them seen only once. Sequencing was performed on naive CD4+ T cells sorted from blood. Indicated subset: CD45RA+ positively selected. Source of these receptors: a man aged 25-40 years in good health.

This chain links TRBV7-9 with TRBJ1-1; possible D gene TRBD1, 6 bases. Trimming cost V 3 bases and J 2 bases, with 13 bases left between them. The CDR3 is made up of 15 amino acids. The V gene's germline CDR1 is SEHNR and CDR2 FQNEAQ (reference sequence). The CDR3 coding sequence is TGTGCCAGCAGCTTGGTTACAGGGCCAAACACTGAAGCTTTCTTT. It is translated as CASSLVTGPNTEAFF. Variable domain in full (rest from reference TRBV7-9 and TRBJ1-1): DTGVSQNPRHKITKRGQNVTFRCDPISEHNRLYWYRQTLGQGPEFLTYFQNEAQLEKSRLLSDRFSAERPKGSFSTLEIQRTEQGDSAMYLCASSLVTGPNTEAFFGQGTRLTVV.

The J gene is TRBJ1-1, the V gene TRBV2, with 7 positions matching TRBD1. V shed 5 bases, J shed 5 bases, and the junction held 5 bases outside the gene matches. This CDR3 region has 13 residues. Germline CDR1 is SNHLY and CDR2 is FYNNEI. This CDR3 is CASSSTGKTEAFF. In DNA form, the CDR3 reads TGTGCCAGCAGTTCGACAGGGAAGACTGAAGCTTTCTTT.

This rearrangement joins TRBV7-2 to TRBJ2-1, with a possible D match to TRBD2 (6 bases). The CDR3 is made up of 13 amino acids. From germline, CDR1 is SGHTA and CDR2 FQGNSA. Trimming stripped 4 bases from V and 10 bases from J, with 14 bases between. The CDR3 coding sequence is TGTGCCAGCAGCTCCGCGGACGGAGGGGAGCAGTTCTTC. It codes for CASSSADGGEQFF.

The chain is built from TRBV7-9 and TRBJ2-2; TRBD2 is a possible D gene (5 bases). Germline V gene lookup returns CDR1 SEHNR and CDR2 FQNEAQ (reference sequence). The CDR3 runs 14 residues. Trimming stripped 5 bases from V and 7 bases from J, with 14 bases between. DNA for the CDR3: TGTGCCAGCAGCCACGGACTCCTGGGCGGGGAGCTGTTTTTT. Its protein is CASSHGLLGGELFF.

On this clone: Other DNA sequences in this sample translate to the same CDR3. The CDR3 region is CASSPLAGGSTDTQYF. The CDR3 DNA follows: TGTGCCAGCTCACCACTAGCGGGTGGGAGCACAGATACGCAGTATTTT. The chain joins TRBV18 to TRBJ2-3; 7 nucleotides line up with TRBD2. The germline V gene encodes CDR1 KGHSH and CDR2 LQKENI. V shed 1 base, J shed 0 bases, and the junction held 4 bases outside the gene matches. The CDR3 is 16 amino acids.

This rearrangement joins TRBV4-3 to TRBJ2-7; 9 bases map to TRBD1. J lost 3 bases, V lost 1 base, and 7 bases had no gene match. The CDR3 runs 16 residues. CDR1 is LGHNA, CDR2 YSLEER, per germline. The CDR3 loop is CASSQGVGTGFYEQYF. The CDR3 DNA reads TGCGCCAGCAGCCAAGGGGTAGGGACAGGGTTCTACGAGCAGTACTTC.

V gene TRBV19 combines with J gene TRBJ2-7, with D tentatively TRBD1 or TRBD2 (5 bases each). The CDR3 is 14 residues long. Trimming shortened V by 3 bases and J by 7 bases, and 16 bases separated the two germline ends. In germline, CDR1 is LNHDA, CDR2 SQIVND (reference sequence). CDR3 protein: CASSIGRDPREQYF. The CDR3 DNA sequence: TGTGCCAGTAGTATTGGCAGGGACCCTAGGGAGCAGTACTTC.

This chain uses TRBV6-5 with TRBJ1-1, with D hard to call. Trimming stripped 0 bases from V and 4 bases from J, with 9 bases between. Germline V gene sequence: CDR1 MNHEY, CDR2 SVGAGI. The CDR3 extends over 14 amino acids. CDR3 sequence reads: CASSYSMGTTEAFF. The CDR3 DNA reads as TGTGCCAGCAGTTACTCGATGGGAACCACTGAAGCTTTCTTT.

The V and J genes are TRBV4-3 and TRBJ2-2, with D tentatively TRBD2 (6 bases). CDR1 LGHNA and CDR2 YSLEER come from the germline V gene. V gave up 1 base and J gave up 4 bases, with 28 bases separating them. The CDR3 sequence is 21 residues long. CDR3 protein: CASSQVRVDGRGLTSTGELFF. CDR3 DNA: TGCGCCAGCAGCCAAGTTAGAGTCGACGGGAGAGGTTTAACGAGCACCGGGGAGCTGTTTTTT.

This sequence joins TRBV6-6 and TRBJ2-7; D possibly uses TRBD1 or TRBD2 (5 bases each). This CDR3 contains 14 residues. Trimming cost V 8 bases and J 6 bases, with 20 bases left between them. Germline V gene data show CDR1 as MNHNY and CDR2 as SVGAGI (reference sequence). The CDR3 bases are TGTGCCAGCCGGGGCGCCCCCTTTGCTCTCGAGCAGTACTTC. It is translated as CASRGAPFALEQYF.

The chain links TRBV5-1 to TRBJ1-5, with D tentatively TRBD1 (5 bases). The germline V gene has CDR1 SGHRS and CDR2 YFSETQ. Trimming removed 2 bases at V and 2 bases at J, with 8 bases between. The CDR3 is 14 amino acids. The CDR3 nucleotides are TGCGCCAGCAGCTTTGGGGCAGGCAATCAGCCCCAGCATTTT. Encoded protein: CASSFGAGNQPQHF.

This clone was seen only a few times. The chain uses TRBV5-6 and TRBJ1-5; D is undetermined. The CDR3 contains 15 residues. Trimming took 0 bases from V and 6 from J, leaving 13 bases between them. Germline V gene lookup returns CDR1 SGHDT and CDR2 YYEEEE. The CDR3 protein is CASSLAGITAQPQHF. CDR3 nucleotide sequence: TGTGCCAGCAGCTTGGCCGGAATAACGGCTCAGCCCCAGCATTTT.

Points on this clone: Other DNA sequences in the same sample also yield this CDR3. The rearrangement joins TRBV5-6 to TRBJ2-7, with 10 bases identical to TRBD2. The CDR3 runs 15 residues. Germline V gene lookup returns CDR1 SGHDT and CDR2 YYEEEE. Trimming cost V 0 bases and J 0 bases; bases outside gene matches: 0. CDR3 coding DNA: TGTGCCAGCAGCTTGGTAGCGGGAGGCTCCTACGAGCAGTACTTC. Amino acids: CASSLVAGGSYEQYF.

The chain uses TRBV5-1 and TRBJ2-5; the D gene is possibly TRBD2 (6 bases). The V gene's germline CDR1 is SGHRS and CDR2 YFSETQ. The CDR3 sequence is 15 residues long. Trimming took 4 bases from V and 3 from J, leaving 16 bases between them. The CDR3 loop reads CASSPPLGGEETQYF. In nucleotides, the CDR3 is TGCGCCAGCAGCCCGCCCTTGGGGGGTGAAGAGACCCAGTACTTC.

The chain employs TRBV4-3 and TRBJ2-1; D is unclear. The CDR3 covers 16 residues. Per the germline V gene, CDR1 is LGHNA and CDR2 is YSLEER. V lost 2 bases, J lost 8 bases, and 19 bases lay in between. The CDR3 DNA follows: TGCGCCAGCAGCCAACTGCGCCAGCCACCAAGGGATGAGCAGTTCTTC. It is translated as CASSQLRQPPRDEQFF.

V gene TRBV5-1 combines with J gene TRBJ2-7, with 10 bases lining up with TRBD1. This CDR3 is built from 14 residues. Germline lookup yields CDR1 SGHRS and CDR2 YFSETQ. V lost 3 bases and J lost 5; bases outside the gene matches: 5. DNA for the CDR3: TGCGCCAGCAGCTACGCGACAGGGGGCGACGAGCAGTACTTC. This gives the protein CASSYATGGDEQYF.

The gene calls are TRBV29-1 and TRBJ2-3, with D unresolved. The length of the CDR3 is 13 residues. The germline V and J ends were trimmed by 6 bases and 13 bases, with 23 bases remaining between them. Per the germline V gene, CDR1 is SQVTM and CDR2 is ANQGSEA. This chain's CDR3 is CSVRSNPGQKEYF. The CDR3 DNA sequence: TGCAGCGTCAGGTCAAATCCGGGCCAAAAGGAGTATTTT.

The V gene is TRBV7-9, the J gene TRBJ2-1, with 7 bases matching TRBD2. Germline V gene lookup returns CDR1 SEHNR and CDR2 FQNEAQ (reference sequence). The CDR3 is 14 amino acids. V lost 2 bases and J lost 4; bases outside the gene matches: 2. This CDR3 reads CASSLSGKYNEQFF. The CDR3 DNA is TGTGCCAGCAGCTTAAGCGGGAAGTACAATGAGCAGTTCTTC.

This chain joins TRBV28 and TRBJ1-1, with unresolved D. The CDR3 runs to 14 residues. Germline CDR1 is MDHEN and CDR2 is SYDVKM. With 4 bases removed from V and 0 bases from J, the gap between germline ends came to 9 bases. The CDR3 here is CASSSHIVNTEAFF. CDR3 coding DNA: TGTGCCAGCAGTTCCCACATAGTGAACACTGAAGCTTTCTTT.

The rearrangement uses TRBV5-1 and TRBJ1-5; TRBD1 might be the D (6 bases). CDR1 is SGHRS, CDR2 YFSETQ, per germline. Trimming cost V 0 bases and J 7 bases, with 11 bases left between them. The CDR3 is 14 amino acids. DNA for the CDR3: TGCGCCAGCAGCTTGGATGTGGGGGCACAGCCCCAGCATTTT. It encodes CASSLDVGAQPQHF.

Of note for this clone: Different DNA sequences within this sample yield the same CDR3. The chain is built from TRBV14 and TRBJ2-1; no definite D call. Germline V gives CDR1 SGHDN, CDR2 FVKESK. This CDR3 is built from 14 residues. The V end lost 1 base, the J end lost 0 bases, and 4 bases lay between the germline ends. CDR3 in amino acids: CASSQASSYNEQFF. CDR3 bases: TGTGCCAGCAGCCAAGCGTCCTCCTACAATGAGCAGTTCTTC.